This record looks at one T cell receptor (beta chain) sequence and its context. Its antigen is undetermined. A process of 5'RACE template switching, which added a universal primer site and UMIs, was used to make TCR cDNA. MiXCR, applied by TCRdb to the 5' RACE reads, yields one record per CDR3 protein. The table lists 510,000 or so distinct CDR3 sequences, roughly a fifth of them singletons. The sample originates from a study of T cells after yellow fever vaccination. Broader study findings: Clonotypes shared by both compartments, CD4 and CD8, made up a small share.

The source of this sequence is a young man who received the YFV17D yellow fever vaccine. Here the sequenced sample was PBMCs, taken 15 days after the yellow fever booster vaccination.

CDR3 region: CASSISWSVSLEAFF. CDR3 DNA: TGTGCCAGCAGCATCTCCTGGTCAGTGAGCCTAGAAGCTTTCTTT. The chain combines TRBV28 with TRBJ1-1, with D hard to call. Germline CDR1 is MDHEN and CDR2 is SYDVKM. The CDR3 contains 15 residues. Trimming left V 6 bases short and J 8 bases short, with 22 bases between.